Listed here are 22 T cell receptor beta chains from one sample, sequenced in a study of blood T cell repertoires in COVID-19. TCRdb's copy holds only in-frame clones and misses some; the assay was immunoSEQ multiplex PCR. The table has hundreds of thousands of clones, 85% to 90% seen once. The sample was peripheral blood. All receptors derive from a woman between 18 and 30 years old with acute or convalescent COVID-19.

The chain joins TRBV5-1 to TRBJ2-5, with a possible D match to TRBD2 (6 bases). Germline V gene sequence: CDR1 SGHRS, CDR2 YFSETQ. Trimming cost V 0 bases and J 7 bases, with 13 bases left between them. The CDR3 loop spans 14 amino acids. The DNA for the CDR3 is TGCGCCAGCAGCTTGGAGACTAGAATGGGGACCCAGTACTTC. As protein: CASSLETRMGTQYF.

The rearrangement links TRBV6-5 to TRBJ2-2; tentatively, D is TRBD1 (5 bases). Germline V gene sequence: CDR1 MNHEY, CDR2 SVGAGI. Between the trimmed V and J ends, which lost 7 bases and 0 bases, there was a span of 9 bases. The CDR3 is made up of 14 amino acids. For the CDR3, the DNA is TGTGCCAGCATTGCAGGGACGAACACCGGGGAGCTGTTTTTT. Protein product: CASIAGTNTGELFF.

The chain couples TRBV11-2 to TRBJ1-1, with D unresolved. V dropped 2 bases and J dropped 8 bases, with 15 bases sitting between them. This CDR3 has 14 amino acids. Looked up from germline, CDR1 is SGHAT and CDR2 is FQNNGV. This CDR3 is CASSLSGGLREAFF. The CDR3 DNA follows: TGTGCCAGCAGCTTATCCGGCGGTTTAAGAGAAGCTTTCTTT.

The chain combines TRBV15 with TRBJ1-5, with 7 bases lining up with TRBD1. Per the germline V gene, CDR1 is LNHNV and CDR2 is YYDKDF (reference sequence). This CDR3 contains 14 residues. Germline trimming cut 4 bases from V and 6 bases from J; bases unmatched to any gene: 6. Here the CDR3 DNA reads TGTGCCACCAGCACTACAGGGGAGAGTCAGCCCCAGCATTTT. Encoded protein: CATSTTGESQPQHF.

The gene calls are TRBV11-2 and TRBJ1-3, with D unresolved. The CDR3 covers 16 residues. V lost 5 bases to trimming and J lost 0 bases, with 14 bases between them. The germline V gene encodes CDR1 SGHAT and CDR2 FQNNGV. CDR3 loop: CASSPWVRSSGNTIYF. Written as DNA, the CDR3 is TGTGCCAGCAGCCCCTGGGTGAGGAGCTCTGGAAACACCATATATTTT.

The gene calls are TRBV6-1 and TRBJ2-7; 7 positions match TRBD1. Germline CDR1 is MNHNS and CDR2 is SASEGT. Trimming took 7 bases from V and 3 from J; bases not matched to a gene: 3. The CDR3 spans 12 residues. The CDR3 DNA is TGTGCCAGCAAACGGGACAGCTACGAGCAGTACTTC. Translating gives CASKRDSYEQYF.

V and J are TRBV5-1 and TRBJ1-2; D possibly corresponds to TRBD1 (6 bases). CDR1 and CDR2 from the germline V gene are SGHRS and YFSETQ. Trimming removed 0 bases at V and 1 base at J, with 10 bases between. The CDR3 totals 15 residues. The CDR3 DNA reads as TGCGCCAGCAGCTTGGTACAGGGCGGTAACTATGGCTACACCTTC. Translation gives CASSLVQGGNYGYTF.

The J gene is TRBJ1-6, the V gene TRBV4-3; D is ambiguous. The CDR3 extends over 14 amino acids. From germline, CDR1 is LGHNA and CDR2 YSLEER. V was cut by 4 bases and J by 5 bases, with 9 bases left in between. CDR3 loop: CASSLYGDNSPLHF. DNA of the CDR3: TGCGCCAGCAGCCTTTACGGGGATAATTCACCCCTCCACTTT.

The chain has TRBV2 and TRBJ1-5; D gene unclear. The ends were cut back, 8 bases at V and 1 base at J, with 21 bases in the middle. The germline V gene has CDR1 SNHLY and CDR2 FYNNEI. The CDR3 extends over 17 amino acids. CDR3 nucleotides: TGTGCCAGCCACGGACTTGGGGTTCTACAGAGCAATCAGCCCCAGCATTTT. Translating it yields CASHGLGVLQSNQPQHF.

This clone was seen only once. The chain employs TRBV19 and TRBJ1-1, with no clear D. The CDR3 covers 10 residues. Germline V CDR1 and CDR2: LNHDA, SQIVND (reference sequence). V was pared by 8 bases and J by 8 bases, with 9 bases between. The chain's CDR3 is CASRDLEAFF. The CDR3 DNA reads TGTGCCAGTCGAGATTTAGAAGCTTTCTTT.

The CDR3 region has the DNA TGCGCCAGCAGCTTGGTCCGGGGATGGACTGAAGCTTTCTTT. This codes for CASSLVRGWTEAFF. V gene TRBV5-1 combines with J gene TRBJ1-1; D not resolved. V gave up 0 bases and J gave up 5 bases, with 11 bases separating them. The length of the CDR3 is 14 residues. Germline CDR1 SGHRS, CDR2 YFSETQ.

The V and J genes are TRBV5-3 and TRBJ1-5; maybe TRBD1 (5 bases). TRBV5-3 is annotated as an ORF whose role is uncertain. The CDR3 loop spans 14 amino acids. V shed 2 bases and J shed 5 bases, with 11 bases lying between them. CDR3 DNA: TGTGCCAGAAGCTTAGGGGTGAACGATCAGCCCCAGCATTTT. As protein: CARSLGVNDQPQHF.

The CDR3 coding sequence is TGCGCCAGCAGCTTAGGTCGGGACTACCACACAGATACGCAGTATTTT. The encoded protein is CASSLGRDYHTDTQYF. V and J are TRBV5-1 and TRBJ2-3, with TRBD2 matching over 7 bases. The V gene end was trimmed by 2 bases and the J gene end by 2 bases; junction bases not matched to a gene: 8. In germline, CDR1 is SGHRS, CDR2 YFSETQ. CDR3 length equals 16 residues.

CDR3 nucleotides: TGTGCCAGCAGCTCGGACGGCGGGATAGGGACCGGGGAGCTGTTTTTT. The encoded protein is CASSSDGGIGTGELFF. The rearrangement uses TRBV9 and TRBJ2-2; tentatively, D is TRBD2 (6 bases). This CDR3 is built from 16 residues. Germline values: CDR1 SGDLS, CDR2 YYNGEE. Deletions cut 4 bases from V and 5 bases from J, with 18 bases between.

The chain carries TRBV5-1 and TRBJ2-7; D is uncertain. V dropped 5 bases and J dropped 2 bases, with 5 bases sitting between them. The CDR3 contains 11 residues. The germline CDR1 and CDR2 sequences are SGHRS and YFSETQ. CDR3 loop: CASRAAYEQYF. The CDR3 region has the DNA TGCGCCAGCAGGGCAGCCTACGAGCAGTACTTC.

The J gene is TRBJ1-1, the V gene TRBV19, with D perhaps TRBD1 (6 bases). Germline CDR1 LNHDA, CDR2 SQIVND (reference sequence). V lost 5 bases to trimming and J lost 0 bases, with 13 bases between them. This CDR3 contains 15 residues. The CDR3 loop is CASSPGTLVNTEAFF. CDR3 bases: TGTGCCAGTAGTCCCGGGACACTCGTGAACACTGAAGCTTTCTTT. Looking up the rest from reference TRBV19 and TRBJ1-1 gives the full variable domain: DGGITQSPKYLFRKEGQNVTLSCEQNLNHDAMYWYRQDPGQGLRLIYYSQIVNDFQKGDIAEGYSVSREKKESFPLTVTSAQKNPTAFYLCASSPGTLVNTEAFFGQGTRLTVV.

The chain employs TRBV15 and TRBJ2-3; no clear D gene. Trimming shortened V by 0 bases and J by 4 bases, and 5 bases separated the two germline ends. This CDR3 contains 13 residues. Germline V gene lookup returns CDR1 LNHNV and CDR2 YYDKDF (reference sequence). CDR3 in amino acids: CATSRDLADTQYF. CDR3 nucleotides: TGTGCCACCAGCAGAGATCTAGCAGATACGCAGTATTTT.

The count of this clone is one. The chain carries TRBV6-4 and TRBJ2-2; D is unresolved. The CDR3 runs to 13 residues. Deletions cut 5 bases from V and 5 bases from J, with 9 bases between. Per the germline V gene, CDR1 is MRHNA and CDR2 is SNTAGT. This CDR3 is CASSQSKTGELFF. The CDR3 DNA follows: TGTGCCAGCAGTCAGTCCAAAACCGGGGAGCTGTTTTTT.

The chain is built from TRBV3-1 (or the pseudogene TRBV3-2) and TRBJ2-1; a weak D match, TRBD2 (7 bases). Trimming took 2 bases from V and 8 from J, leaving 19 bases between them. CDR1 is LGHDT, CDR2 YNNKEL, per germline (reference sequence). The CDR3 contains 16 residues. The CDR3 region is CASSQRGGGARDEQFF. CDR3 sequence (DNA): TGTGCCAGCAGCCAAAGAGGAGGGGGGGCCAGGGATGAGCAGTTCTTC.

The chain has TRBV29-1 and TRBJ1-6; the match to TRBD1 covers 8 bases. J was trimmed by 5 bases and V by 5 bases; bases with no gene match: 2. The CDR3 is 13 residues long. Germline V CDR1 and CDR2: SQVTM, ANQGSEA. The DNA of the CDR3 is TGCAGCGTTCGGACAGGGAATAATTCACCCCTCCACTTT. This codes for CSVRTGNNSPLHF.

The genes are TRBV29-1 and TRBJ2-7, with 9 bases lining up with TRBD1. J lost 6 bases, V lost 7 bases, and 7 bases had no gene match. Germline CDR1 SQVTM, CDR2 ANQGSEA. This CDR3 is 12 amino acids long. CDR3 protein: CSATRDRVEQYF. The DNA for the CDR3 is TGCAGCGCCACGAGGGACAGGGTCGAGCAGTACTTC.

V is TRBV27 and J is TRBJ2-2, with D perhaps matching TRBD1 (5 bases). The germline CDR1 and CDR2 sequences are MNHEY and SMNVEV (reference sequence). Trimming stripped 7 bases from V and 4 bases from J, with 10 bases between. The CDR3 spans 13 residues. CDR3 in DNA: TGTGCCAGCATAAGGGGATCCACCGGGGAGCTGTTTTTT. It yields the protein CASIRGSTGELFF.